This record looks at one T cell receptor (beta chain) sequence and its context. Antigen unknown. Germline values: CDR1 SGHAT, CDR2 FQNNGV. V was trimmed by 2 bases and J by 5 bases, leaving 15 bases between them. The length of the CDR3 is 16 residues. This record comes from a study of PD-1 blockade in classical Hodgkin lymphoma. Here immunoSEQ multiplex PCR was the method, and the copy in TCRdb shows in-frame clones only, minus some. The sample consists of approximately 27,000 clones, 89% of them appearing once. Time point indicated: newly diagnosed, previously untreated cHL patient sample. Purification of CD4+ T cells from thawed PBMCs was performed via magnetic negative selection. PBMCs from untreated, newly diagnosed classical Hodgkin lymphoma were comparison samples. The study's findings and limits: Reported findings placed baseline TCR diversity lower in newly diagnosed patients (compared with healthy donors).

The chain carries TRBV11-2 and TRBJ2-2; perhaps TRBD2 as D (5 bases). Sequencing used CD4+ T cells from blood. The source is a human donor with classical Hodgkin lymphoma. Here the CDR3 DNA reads TGTGCCAGCAGCTTACGGAGGCCGGGCTTTACCGGGGAGCTGTTTTTT. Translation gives CASSLRRPGFTGELFF.